This TCR beta chain was observed in a study of T cell responses to AZD1222 COVID-19 vaccine. Generated by immunoSEQ multiplex PCR, the TCRdb table keeps only in-frame clones and is missing some. The data contain more than 85,000 clones, 80% to 90% of them singletons. The germline CDR1 and CDR2 sequences are MNHEY and SVGAGI. Trimming pared 2 bases from V and 2 bases from J, leaving 8 bases between. The CDR3 length is 14 residues. Details on this clone: Antigen specificity is unknown.

Broader study findings: Spike-specific TCR repertoires showed rising breadth and depth after two AZD1222 doses.

V gene TRBV6-5 combines with J gene TRBJ2-3; D unclear. The clonotype originates from an adult who received the AZD1222 COVID-19 vaccine. Sequenced here: peripheral blood, sampled 28 days after the second AZD1222 dose. The CDR3 region has the DNA TGTGCCAGCAGTTACGTGGGAACCACAGATACGCAGTATTTT. Translated: CASSYVGTTDTQYF.